This TCR beta chain was sequenced in a study of a mutant IDH1 vaccine in newly diagnosed glioma. Background on the study: In some groups vaccination began 4-6 weeks post-radiotherapy; others received it with temozolomide. Patients arrived already treated with radiotherapy, temozolomide, or both, most having had both. The week-35 safety follow-up was V12, and the week-47 study end was V13.

Time point denoted: week 35, safety follow-up. Alongside topical imiquimod, each dose of vaccine comprised 300 ug of mutant IDH1 20-mer peptide. A note on this clone: Its antigen is not identified.

Study-level results: Pseudoprogression apparently tracked independently of changes in top peripheral T cell clonotypes.

Sequenced by immunoSEQ multiplex PCR; TCRdb stores in-frame clones only, minus some. The sample shows roughly 30,000 clones, around 82% of them seen only once. V lost 1 base to trimming and J lost 2 bases; unmatched junction nucleotides: 5. The germline gives CDR1 SNHLY, CDR2 FYNNEI. The CDR3 is 15 residues long. The J gene is TRBJ2-7, the V gene TRBV2, with TRBD2 matching 7 bases. This sequence originates from a woman between 40 and 50 years old with glioma. The source was PBMCs, collected from a glioma patient whose treatment included an IDH1 peptide vaccine. CDR3: CASSEGSGATYEQYF. The CDR3, as DNA: TGTGCCAGCAGTGAAGGGAGCGGGGCCACCTACGAGCAGTACTTC.